The 29 T cell receptor beta chains below were found in one sample sequenced in a study of cytomegalovirus exposure and HLA in healthy donors. Both 60 Vbeta primers and 13 Jbeta primers went into the PCR. This table comes from immunoSEQ multiplex PCR, and its TCRdb copy is limited to in-frame clones, with some not included. The sample consists of about 200,000 clones, around 79% of them appearing once. Sample: PBMCs. These receptors came from a male donor in good health and CMV-seropositive.

A word on this clone: The junction shows a germline mismatch at one end, possibly a read error. At the DNA level, this CDR3 is encoded by other sequences in the same sample as well. The DNA of the CDR3 is TGTGCCAGCAGCTCGGGCGGGAATCCAAGGAACTATGGCTACACCTTT. Translated: CASSSGGNPRNYGYTF. The V and J genes are TRBV7-2 and TRBJ1-2, with no clear D. CDR1 SGHTA and CDR2 FQGNSA come from the germline V gene. There are 16 residues in the CDR3.

This chain joins TRBV5-1 and TRBJ2-3, with 12 bases fitting TRBD1. V was clipped by 4 bases and J by 6 bases; unmatched bases: 6. CDR1 and CDR2 from the germline V gene are SGHRS and YFSETQ. CDR3 length: 15 amino acids. The chain's CDR3 is CASSTGQGAYDTQYF. The CDR3 DNA reads TGCGCCAGCAGCACGGGACAGGGGGCATACGATACGCAGTATTTT.

The chain recombines TRBV5-1 with TRBJ2-1, with TRBD2 matching over 9 bases. CDR1 SGHRS and CDR2 YFSETQ come from the germline V gene. The ends lost 1 base at V and 0 bases at J; junction bases unmatched: 5. The CDR3 has 17 residues. The CDR3 DNA reads TGCGCCAGCAGCTTGAACTCGCGGGGGGGCTCCTACAATGAGCAGTTCTTC. This gives the protein CASSLNSRGGSYNEQFF.

The DNA of the CDR3 is TGCGCCAGCAGCTCGGAGGCCAGCGGGGGTCTTGGGGAGCTGTTTTTT. Protein product: CASSSEASGGLGELFF. The chain recombines TRBV5-1 with TRBJ2-2; 8 positions match TRBD2. The CDR3 covers 16 residues. Germline V gene sequence: CDR1 SGHRS, CDR2 YFSETQ. Trimming took 3 bases from V and 8 from J; bases not matched to a gene: 12.

Points on this clone: An end of the junction differs from the germline gene, which may be a read error. The chain recombines TRBV7-9 with TRBJ2-5; D gene unclear. Per germline, CDR1 SEHNR and CDR2 FQNEAQ (reference sequence). This CDR3 spans 12 amino acids. CDR3 nucleotide sequence: TGTTCCAGCAGCAACCCGCAGGAGACCCAGTACTTC. Protein sequence: CSSSNPQETQYF.

The CDR3 DNA reads TGTGCCAGCAGCGTAGTGCCGGGAGGGGGAGATACGCAGTATTTT. Its protein is CASSVVPGGGDTQYF. The rearrangement uses TRBV9 and TRBJ2-3; 8 bases are shared with TRBD2. V was clipped by 0 bases and J by 5 bases; unmatched bases: 5. CDR3 size: 15 residues. Germline CDR1 is SGDLS and CDR2 is YYNGEE.

V usage is TRBV21-1 and J usage is TRBJ1-5; TRBD1 is the table's D call, not checked against the DNA. TRBV21-1 is classified as a pseudogene. The CDR3 sequence is 13 residues long. The DNA of the CDR3 is TGTGCCAAGCTGGGGACAGTTAATCAGCCCCAGCATTTT. It is translated as CAKLGTVNQPQHF.

The chain employs TRBV9 and TRBJ2-1; 8 bases line up with TRBD2. The CDR3 sequence is 14 residues long. Unmatched junction bases numbered 2, after V lost 2 bases and J lost 4 bases. In germline, CDR1 is SGDLS, CDR2 YYNGEE. As DNA, the CDR3 is TGTGCCAGCAGCGTGGTAGCGGGATACAATGAGCAGTTCTTC. Encoded protein: CASSVVAGYNEQFF. Variable domain in full (rest from reference TRBV9 and TRBJ2-1): DSGVTQTPKHLITATGQRVTLRCSPRSGDLSVYWYQQSLDQGLQFLIQYYNGEERAKGNILERFSAQQFPDLHSELNLSSLELGDSALYFCASSVVAGYNEQFFGPGTRLTVL.

The chain combines TRBV29-1 with TRBJ2-3; no reliable D call. The CDR3 sequence is 13 residues long. Germline V gene lookup returns CDR1 SQVTM and CDR2 ANQGSEA. V lost 2 bases and J lost 2, with 8 bases in between. DNA for the CDR3: TGCAGCGTTGAAACGACAACCACAGATACGCAGTATTTT. The encoded protein is CSVETTTTDTQYF.

The V call is TRBV5-1, the J call TRBJ2-5, with D possibly TRBD1 on 5 matching bases. The J call may not be correct, given that the DNA end is closer to TRBJ2-7. Germline V CDR1 and CDR2: SGHRS, YFSETQ. The CDR3 extends over 12 amino acids. CDR3 protein: CASSFTGYEQYF. As DNA, the CDR3 is TGCGCCAGCAGCTTCACAGGCTACGAGCAGTACTTC.

V gene TRBV6-5 combines with J gene TRBJ2-7, with a possible D match to TRBD2 (7 bases). The CDR3 loop spans 14 amino acids. V dropped 7 bases and J dropped 2 bases, with 15 bases sitting between them. CDR1 and CDR2 (germline): MNHEY, SVGAGI. The CDR3 DNA reads as TGTGCCAGCAAACTCGGGGGGCTAACCTACGAGCAGTACTTC. It encodes CASKLGGLTYEQYF.

The chain uses TRBV11-3 and TRBJ2-3; TRBD2 is a possible D gene (7 bases). The CDR3 has 15 residues. Germline V gene lookup returns CDR1 SGHNT and CDR2 YENEEA. The V and J ends lost 5 bases and 4 bases respectively, with 16 bases between them. Here the CDR3 DNA reads TGTGCCAGCAGCCTCTCGGGGGGCCCCCCAGATACGCAGTATTTT. Translation: CASSLSGGPPDTQYF.

The chain has TRBV29-1 and TRBJ2-7, with TRBD1 matching 8 bases. The CDR3 runs 13 residues. Germline V CDR1 and CDR2: SQVTM, ANQGSEA. With V trimmed by 5 bases and J by 5 bases, 8 bases remained unmatched. CDR3 sequence (DNA): TGCAGCGTTTACGCAGGGGGCCCTAACGAGCAGTACTTC. It is translated as CSVYAGGPNEQYF.

This sequence joins TRBV7-9 and TRBJ1-4; possible D gene TRBD1, 5 bases. This CDR3 comprises 15 residues. V was clipped by 5 bases and J by 1 base, with 11 bases between them. In germline, CDR1 is SEHNR, CDR2 FQNEAQ (reference sequence). Here the CDR3 DNA reads TGTGCCAGCAGCGGGCAGGGCTTAACTAATGAAAAACTGTTTTTT. This codes for CASSGQGLTNEKLFF. The full variable domain, in which reference TRBV7-9 and TRBJ1-4 provide the parts outside the CDR3, is DTGVSQNPRHKITKRGQNVTFRCDPISEHNRLYWYRQTLGQGPEFLTYFQNEAQLEKSRLLSDRFSAERPKGSFSTLEIQRTEQGDSAMYLCASSGQGLTNEKLFFGSGTQLSVL.

The V and J genes are TRBV29-1 and TRBJ2-1, with a tentative D call TRBD1 (6 bases). Germline V gives CDR1 SQVTM, CDR2 ANQGSEA. Trimming stripped 4 bases from V and 9 bases from J, with 19 bases between. This CDR3 comprises 14 residues. Here the CDR3 DNA reads TGCAGCGTTGTGGGGCCTGGCAGGGGAAGTGAGCAGTTCTTC. It specifies CSVVGPGRGSEQFF.

This chain uses TRBV6-1 with TRBJ2-1; a possible D gene is TRBD2 (6 bases). This CDR3 is 15 amino acids long. The V end lost 1 base, the J end lost 7 bases, and 14 bases lay between the germline ends. Germline CDR1 reads MNHNS; CDR2 reads SASEGT. The CDR3 nucleotides read TGTGCCAGCAGTGAAGTACGGGGGTCCGGTAATGAGCAGTTCTTC. Translating gives CASSEVRGSGNEQFF.

A note on this clone: This specimen includes other DNA sequences encoding the same CDR3. V gene TRBV5-4 combines with J gene TRBJ2-5; tentative D call: TRBD2 (7 bases). Trimming pared 1 base from V and 3 bases from J, leaving 10 bases between. There are 14 residues in the CDR3. Germline CDR1 SGHNT, CDR2 YYREEE (reference sequence). CDR3 amino acids: CASSLRGGKETQYF. Here the CDR3 DNA reads TGTGCCAGCAGCTTGAGGGGGGGTAAAGAGACCCAGTACTTC. Looking up the rest from reference TRBV5-4 and TRBJ2-5 gives the full variable domain: ETGVTQSPTHLIKTRGQQVTLRCSSQSGHNTVSWYQQALGQGPQFIFQYYREEENGRGNFPPRFSGLQFPNYSSELNVNALELDDSALYLCASSLRGGKETQYFGPGTRLLVL.

This clone was detected only a few times. The chain has TRBV7-2 and TRBJ1-5; weak D call: TRBD1 (6 bases). This CDR3 spans 14 amino acids. The germline gives CDR1 SGHTA, CDR2 FQGNSA. V lost 1 base, J lost 7 bases, and 11 bases lay in between. The DNA of the CDR3 is TGTGCCAGCAGCTTAGTGGGGGCCGGCCAGCCCCAGCATTTT. This codes for CASSLVGAGQPQHF.

V gene TRBV18 combines with J gene TRBJ2-2; 8 nucleotides agree with TRBD1. The CDR3 extends over 20 amino acids. J gave up 2 bases and V 3 bases, and 17 bases lay outside the gene matches. The germline V gene encodes CDR1 KGHSH and CDR2 LQKENI. DNA of the CDR3: TGTGCCAGCTCACCGATTTTTCCGGGACAGGATTTTTTAAACACCGGGGAGCTGTTTTTT. Protein sequence: CASSPIFPGQDFLNTGELFF.

This clone was picked up one time. The rearrangement uses TRBV19 and TRBJ1-1; D is unresolved. With 4 bases removed from V and 3 bases from J, the gap between germline ends came to 9 bases. The CDR3 sequence is 13 residues long. CDR1 and CDR2 from the germline V gene are LNHDA and SQIVND (reference sequence). The CDR3 reads CASSTTADTEAFF. The CDR3 nucleotides read TGTGCCAGTAGTACTACAGCTGACACTGAAGCTTTCTTT.

This clone has a single count. The J gene is TRBJ2-7, the V gene TRBV10-3; TRBD1 matches 8 bases. The CDR3 is 14 amino acids. Germline CDR1 and CDR2: ENHRY and SYGVKD. V was pared by 0 bases and J by 4 bases, with 2 bases of the junction left unmatched. CDR3 coding DNA: TGTGCCATCAGTGAGTCTGGGACAGGTTACGAGCAGTACTTC. This encodes CAISESGTGYEQYF.

This clone was seen a handful of times. The rearrangement uses TRBV6-5 and TRBJ2-1, with D tentatively TRBD2 (6 bases). The CDR3 contains 12 residues. V shed 2 bases and J shed 14 bases, with 13 bases lying between them. Germline lookup yields CDR1 MNHEY and CDR2 SVGAGI. CDR3 DNA sequence: TGTGCCAGCAGTTACGCGGCGGGGAGAAAGTTCTTC. This encodes CASSYAAGRKFF.

The chain uses TRBV30 and TRBJ2-1; weak D call: TRBD2 (6 bases). Germline V CDR1 and CDR2: GTSNPN, SVGIG (reference sequence). The CDR3 length is 13 residues. V shed 2 bases and J shed 7 bases, with 12 bases lying between them. The CDR3 sequence: CAWSQGLGNEQFF. The CDR3, as DNA: TGTGCCTGGAGTCAGGGACTTGGGAATGAGCAGTTCTTC.

This clone was recorded a few times. The V gene is TRBV28, the J gene TRBJ2-3; D may be TRBD2 (6 bases). Germline values: CDR1 MDHEN, CDR2 SYDVKM. The CDR3 is 14 residues long. The V end lost 7 bases, the J end lost 3 bases, and 14 bases lay between the germline ends. The CDR3 region is CASKSGSLTDTQYF. The CDR3 DNA reads TGTGCCAGCAAATCCGGGAGCCTAACAGATACGCAGTATTTT. Full variable domain (rest looked up from reference TRBV28 and TRBJ2-3): DVKVTQSSRYLVKRTGEKVFLECVQDMDHENMFWYRQDPGLGLRLIYFSYDVKMKEKGDIPEGYSVSREKKERFSLILESASTNQTSMYLCASKSGSLTDTQYFGPGTRLTVL.

This clone was recorded once. The chain is built from TRBV5-4 and TRBJ2-5; 7 bases match TRBD2. V trimming: 3 bases; J trimming: 4 bases; junction bases outside the gene matches: 9. This CDR3 contains 15 residues. Germline V gene sequence: CDR1 SGHNT, CDR2 YYREEE (reference sequence). CDR3 in amino acids: CASSSVGGGAETQYF. In DNA form, the CDR3 reads TGTGCCAGCAGCTCAGTGGGGGGAGGGGCAGAGACCCAGTACTTC.

This chain links TRBV6-5 with TRBJ2-7; 9 nucleotides line up with TRBD1. The CDR3 has 13 residues. J gave up 7 bases and V 7 bases, and 8 bases lay outside the gene matches. Germline loops: CDR1 MNHEY, CDR2 SVGAGI. The DNA for the CDR3 is TGTGCCAGCAAGAGGGACAGGGTGGGAGAGCAGTACTTC. This encodes CASKRDRVGEQYF.

This sequence joins TRBV4-2 and TRBJ1-4, with 8 bases lining up with TRBD1. The V and J ends lost 3 bases and 7 bases, in that order; junction bases with no gene match: 10. There are 16 residues in the CDR3. The V gene's germline CDR1 is LGHNA and CDR2 YNFKEQ. The DNA of the CDR3 is TGTGCCAGCAGCCACACCCTGACAGGGGAGAGTGAAAAACTGTTTTTT. Translation: CASSHTLTGESEKLFF.

The CDR3 protein is CASERLAGAGPSTDTQYF. In DNA form, the CDR3 reads TGTGCCAGCGAGCGTCTCGCGGGTGCGGGCCCTAGCACAGATACGCAGTATTTT. V and J are TRBV28 and TRBJ2-3; D possibly corresponds to TRBD2 (5 bases). The CDR3 runs 18 residues. Trimming cost V 8 bases and J 0 bases, with 24 bases left between them. Germline-derived CDR1 and CDR2 are MDHEN and SYDVKM.

In DNA, the CDR3 is TGTGCCACCAGCAGAGAGAAGCGGAGCTCCTACAATGAGCAGTTCTTC. This codes for CATSREKRSSYNEQFF. The J gene is TRBJ2-1, the V gene TRBV15, with D possibly TRBD2 on 5 matching bases. The V gene lost 0 bases and the J gene lost 0 bases, with 9 bases spanning the gap. Germline-derived CDR1 and CDR2 are LNHNV and YYDKDF (reference sequence). The CDR3 is made up of 16 amino acids.